The clone carrying this T cell receptor (beta chain) was recorded a few times. The source of the sample is a study of blood T cell repertoires in COVID-19. Cohorts were determined from participant-reported clinical history. In Cohort 3, a recovered donor had either two negative PCRs, clearance, or symptom resolution. The germline CDR1 and CDR2 sequences are LNHDA and SQIVND (reference sequence). The CDR3 consists of 14 residues. With 8 bases removed from V and 3 bases from J, the gap between germline ends came to 16 bases. In the original processing: Using reference gene primer amplification, nucleated cell counts were estimated. Profiled with immunoSEQ multiplex PCR; TCRdb holds only in-frame clones, not every one. From that table come the V and J calls and clone size; the DNA was used to work out D and trimming. The data show fewer than 200,000 clones, about 80% seen once.

Sequencing was done on a sample of PBMCs or T cells enriched from blood (not recorded which). The genes are TRBV19 and TRBJ1-1, with D possibly matching TRBD1 (6 bases). The TCR comes from a man between 45 and 60 years old who had recovered from COVID-19. For the CDR3, the DNA is TGTGCCAGTTACCAGGACAGACCTTACACTGAAGCTTTCTTT. Translated: CASYQDRPYTEAFF. The variable domain in full, completed from reference TRBV19 and TRBJ1-1, reads DGGITQSPKYLFRKEGQNVTLSCEQNLNHDAMYWYRQDPGQGLRLIYYSQIVNDFQKGDIAEGYSVSREKKESFPLTVTSAQKNPTAFYLCASYQDRPYTEAFFGQGTRLTVV.